This T cell receptor beta chain was sequenced during a study of blood T cell repertoires in COVID-19. Study details: Material from acute and convalescent COVID-19 was sourced from the United States, Italy and Spain.

The table came from immunoSEQ multiplex PCR; TCRdb's copy has only in-frame clones and leaves some out. Of 200,000 or so clones in the sample, more than 80% were seen once. The CDR3 extends over 12 amino acids. V shed 3 bases and J shed 7 bases, with 6 bases lying between them. The specimen sequenced was PBMCs or T cells enriched from blood (not recorded which). The V call is TRBV12-3 or TRBV12-4, the J call TRBJ2-2; D is undetermined. The TCR was taken from a woman between 40 and 55 years old with acute COVID-19. The DNA of the CDR3 is TGTGCCAGCAGTTTCAGTAACGGGGAGCTGTTTTTT. Translated: CASSFSNGELFF.